The present entry profiles one TCR beta chain with its context. With 6 bases removed from V and 0 bases from J, the gap between germline ends came to 11 bases. CDR3 size: 15 residues. Germline assignment: CDR1 MNHNY and CDR2 SVGAGI (reference sequence). The protocol was immunoSEQ multiplex PCR, while the TCRdb copy is restricted to in-frame clones and leaves out a portion. The repertoire holds about 51,000 clones, with 94% as singletons. These data belong to a study of T cell changes during pregnancy in multiple sclerosis. Specimen: CD4+ T cells from peripheral blood mononuclear cells, collected in the second trimester of pregnancy. This TCR was sampled from a female donor with multiple sclerosis, enrolled in a pregnancy study. This chain connects TRBV6-6 to TRBJ1-4; D possibly corresponds to TRBD1 (6 bases). CDR3 residues: CASRQGSATNEKLFF. The DNA of the CDR3 is TGTGCCAGCAGACAGGGTTCCGCAACTAATGAAAAACTGTTTTTT.